A single sample gave rise to the 22 T cell receptor beta chains below, sequenced in a study of CD8 T cells in ankylosing spondylitis. MiXCR was run by TCRdb on the 5' RACE reads, yielding one entry per CDR3 protein. This table holds more than 150,000 distinct CDR3 sequences, over 15% found once. Input material: blood, either unsorted or a sorted T cell fraction (not recorded which). The receptor source for this set is a male donor under 35 with ankylosing spondylitis or in good health (not recorded which).

The chain uses TRBV27 and TRBJ2-1; 14 bases fit TRBD2. V lost 8 bases, J lost 7 bases, and 7 bases stayed unmatched. The CDR3 length is 15 residues. Germline CDR1 reads MNHEY; CDR2 reads SMNVEV (reference sequence). The CDR3 sequence: CASSLGTSGRNEQFF. In nucleotides, the CDR3 is TGTGCCAGCTCCCTCGGGACTAGCGGGAGAAATGAGCAGTTCTTC.

This clonotype was recorded many times. The V and J genes are TRBV20-1 and TRBJ2-7; perhaps TRBD2 as D (6 bases). Trimming removed 0 bases from V and 5 bases from J, with 23 bases in between. CDR1 and CDR2 from the germline V gene are DFQATT and SNEGSKA (reference sequence). The CDR3 is 17 amino acids. This CDR3 reads CSARDLVGGLSVNEQYV. The CDR3 nucleotides read TGCAGTGCTAGAGATCTCGTGGGAGGACTTTCGGTAAACGAGCAGTACGTC.

The chain couples TRBV7-3 to TRBJ2-5, with TRBD2 identical over 8 bases. J gave up 4 bases and V 5 bases, and 6 bases lay outside the gene matches. CDR3 size: 14 residues. Per the germline V gene, CDR1 is SGHTA and CDR2 is FQGTGA. The CDR3 region is CASSPGGLVETQYF. In nucleotides, the CDR3 is TGTGCCAGCAGCCCCGGGGGACTAGTAGAGACCCAGTACTTC.

The table lists this clonotype with a few counts. V gene TRBV2 combines with J gene TRBJ2-1; 12 bases map to TRBD2. V was clipped by 6 bases and J by 8 bases; unmatched bases: 20. The germline gives CDR1 SNHLY, CDR2 FYNNEI. This CDR3 comprises 19 residues. The CDR3 coding sequence is TGTGCCAGCAGAGCCCCCGGACGGACTAGCGGGACACTTACGGATGAGCAGTTCTTC. It is translated as CASRAPGRTSGTLTDEQFF.

The table lists this clonotype with many counts. V usage is TRBV20-1 and J usage is TRBJ1-1; D gene unclear. The V end lost 0 bases, the J end lost 3 bases, and 11 bases lay between the germline ends. The germline gives CDR1 DFQATT, CDR2 SNEGSKA (reference sequence). The CDR3 sequence is 14 residues long. CDR3 residues: CSARDLRWDTEAFF. The CDR3 DNA reads TGCAGTGCTAGAGATTTGAGGTGGGACACTGAAGCTTTCTTT.

The chain couples TRBV29-1 to TRBJ1-2, with 7 positions matching TRBD1. Looked up from germline, CDR1 is SQVTM and CDR2 is ANQGSEA. The CDR3 spans 14 residues. With V trimmed by 1 base and J by 7 bases, 9 bases remained unmatched. The CDR3: CSVEVGQRGVGYTF. The CDR3, as DNA: TGCAGCGTTGAAGTGGGACAGAGAGGGGTTGGCTACACCTTC.

The chain joins TRBV20-1 to TRBJ1-3; D is unclear. The CDR3 covers 12 residues. Germline CDR1 DFQATT, CDR2 SNEGSKA (reference sequence). V lost 5 bases, J lost 4 bases, and 9 bases lay in between. CDR3 coding DNA: TGCAGTGCTTCCTTGTACGGAAACACCATATATTTT. Encoded protein: CSASLYGNTIYF.

The table lists this clonotype with many counts. The V and J genes are TRBV12-3 or TRBV12-4 and TRBJ1-5; TRBD1 matches at 8 bases. The CDR3 has 16 residues. J gave up 4 bases and V 2 bases, and 7 bases lay outside the gene matches. The CDR3 is CASSLPRQGRNQPQHF. The CDR3 DNA reads as TGTGCCAGCAGTTTACCCAGACAGGGGAGAAATCAGCCCCAGCATTTT.

At least ten counts were recorded for this clonotype. The rearrangement links TRBV9 to TRBJ2-7; D is uncertain. This CDR3 contains 15 residues. V was clipped by 0 bases and J by 3 bases, with 13 bases between them. Germline V gene sequence: CDR1 SGDLS, CDR2 YYNGEE. The CDR3 DNA is TGTGCCAGCAGCGTAGCCCGGAACCTAATCTACGAGCAGTACGTC. Protein sequence: CASSVARNLIYEQYV.

This clonotype was observed many times. The CDR3 here is CAISTGGEGETQYF. CDR3 nucleotide sequence: TGTGCCATCTCGACAGGGGGAGAGGGGGAGACCCAGTACTTC. The V gene is TRBV10-3, the J gene TRBJ2-5, with TRBD1 matching 9 bases. The ends lost 8 bases at V and 5 bases at J; junction bases unmatched: 9. CDR3 length equals 14 residues. Per the germline V gene, CDR1 is ENHRY and CDR2 is SYGVKD.

This clonotype was detected many times. The J gene is TRBJ1-1, the V gene TRBV9, with D unresolved. Germline V gene lookup returns CDR1 SGDLS and CDR2 YYNGEE. Trimming stripped 1 base from V and 0 bases from J, with 4 bases between. The CDR3 totals 13 residues. In DNA form, the CDR3 reads TGTGCCAGCAGCGTAACGGTGAACACTGAAGCTTTCTTT. Its translation is CASSVTVNTEAFF.

This clonotype has ten or more counts. J is TRBJ1-5 and V is TRBV27, with D uncertain. Trimming cost V 2 bases and J 0 bases, with 8 bases left between them. Germline loops: CDR1 MNHEY, CDR2 SMNVEV (reference sequence). The CDR3 loop spans 15 amino acids. The CDR3 sequence is CASSLVGGSNQPQHF. CDR3 in DNA: TGTGCCAGCAGTTTAGTGGGCGGTAGCAATCAGCCCCAGCATTTT.

The chain joins TRBV6-2 or TRBV6-3 to TRBJ2-1; D gene uncertain. V was clipped by 2 bases and J by 2 bases, with 1 base between them. Germline assignment: CDR1 MNHEY and CDR2 SVGEGT. CDR3 length: 12 amino acids. CDR3 nucleotides: TGTGCCAGCAGTTACACCTACAATGAGCAGTTCTTC. Amino acid sequence: CASSYTYNEQFF.

This clonotype was seen repeatedly, ten times or more. The CDR3 loop reads CASSYRTGPMNTEAFF. The CDR3 bases are TGTGCCAGCAGTTATAGGACAGGGCCCATGAACACTGAAGCTTTCTTT. V and J are TRBV6-5 and TRBJ1-1; 8 nucleotides align to TRBD1. The V gene's germline CDR1 is MNHEY and CDR2 SVGAGI. There are 16 residues in the CDR3. Germline trimming cut 3 bases from V and 0 bases from J; bases unmatched to any gene: 6.

V gene TRBV7-9 combines with J gene TRBJ1-2; D gene uncertain. The CDR3 extends over 14 amino acids. Germline V gene lookup returns CDR1 SEHNR and CDR2 FQNEAQ (reference sequence). The V gene lost 1 base and the J gene lost 4 bases, with 10 bases spanning the gap. The DNA of the CDR3 is TGTGCCAGCAGCTTAGATACGGGCGGCTATGGCTACACCTTC. As protein: CASSLDTGGYGYTF.

This clonotype was counted at least ten times. The gene calls are TRBV20-1 and TRBJ2-7, with TRBD2 matching over 11 bases. This CDR3 contains 13 residues. V trimming: 5 bases; J trimming: 3 bases; junction bases outside the gene matches: 3. From germline, CDR1 is DFQATT and CDR2 SNEGSKA (reference sequence). The DNA for the CDR3 is TGCAGTGCTGAGACTAGCGGGGACTACGAGCAGTACTTC. It yields the protein CSAETSGDYEQYF.

This clonotype was counted ten times or more. The chain has TRBV6-2 or TRBV6-3 and TRBJ2-3; no clear D gene. The germline V gene has CDR1 MNHEY and CDR2 SVGEGT. The CDR3 contains 13 residues. Trimming shortened V by 3 bases and J by 2 bases, and 6 bases separated the two germline ends. The CDR3 sequence is CASSYTNTDTQYF. The DNA for the CDR3 is TGTGCCAGCAGTTATACGAACACAGATACGCAGTATTTT.

This clonotype was observed a few times. The chain combines TRBV2 with TRBJ2-5; D unclear. The CDR3 sequence is 14 residues long. V gave up 8 bases and J gave up 5 bases, with 18 bases separating them. Germline CDR1 SNHLY, CDR2 FYNNEI. The CDR3 DNA reads TGTGCCAGCTGGGCCGGCGGAGTGGGGGAGACCCAGTACTTC. Protein sequence: CASWAGGVGETQYF. Full variable domain (rest looked up from reference TRBV2 and TRBJ2-5): EPEVTQTPSHQVTQMGQEVILRCVPISNHLYFYWYRQILGQKVEFLVSFYNNEISEKSEIFDDQFSVERPDGSNFTLKIRSTKLEDSAMYFCASWAGGVGETQYFGPGTRLLVL.

Ten or more counts support this clonotype. V and J are TRBV28 and TRBJ1-2; D is unclear. Trimming took 6 bases from V and 9 from J, leaving 29 bases between them. In germline, CDR1 is MDHEN, CDR2 SYDVKM. The CDR3 extends over 17 amino acids. CDR3 coding DNA: TGTGCCAGCAGCCAGAACGCCTCAAACGCATCCCTTCACAGCTACACCTTC. Its protein is CASSQNASNASLHSYTF.

This clonotype was picked up many times. This rearrangement joins TRBV20-1 to TRBJ1-2; no definite D call. V was trimmed by 6 bases and J by 6 bases, leaving 8 bases between them. There are 10 residues in the CDR3. Germline CDR1 DFQATT, CDR2 SNEGSKA (reference sequence). The DNA for the CDR3 is TGCAGTGCCCCGGAGGATGGCTACACCTTC. Residues: CSAPEDGYTF.

This clonotype was counted many times. The rearrangement uses TRBV20-1 and TRBJ2-7; tentatively, D is TRBD1 or TRBD2 (5 bases each). V was cut by 6 bases and J by 3 bases, with 12 bases left in between. Germline CDR1 reads DFQATT; CDR2 reads SNEGSKA (reference sequence). The CDR3 is 12 amino acids. This CDR3 is CSARGPLYEQYF. The CDR3, as DNA: TGCAGTGCGAGGGGACCCCTCTACGAGCAGTACTTC.

This clonotype was recorded at least ten times. CDR3 sequence (DNA): TGTGCCAGCAGCCCATTGGGGATCCAGCAGCAGTACTTC. This sequence encodes CASSPLGIQQQYF. J is TRBJ2-7 and V is TRBV7-9; D is unresolved. Germline lookup yields CDR1 SEHNR and CDR2 FQNEAQ (reference sequence). The CDR3 runs to 13 residues. Trimming cost V 5 bases and J 8 bases, with 16 bases left between them.